Each of the 2 T cell receptor beta chains below was sequenced from the same sample in a study of vaccination and CD4 T cells after COVID-19 (dated by TCRdb to between 2020 and 2023). These TCRs are of unknown antigen specificity. Libraries were constructed by PCR. The instrument was an Illumina iSeq 100. DNA from cultured CD4+ T cells underwent TCR sequencing with the Oncomine TCR Beta short-read assay at the Johns Hopkins FTIC core. TCRdb cleaned the public reads at Q25 with fastp, built clones with MiXCR and kept in-frame beta chains. Each CDR3 protein appears once, grouped with its most common genes and DNA. The table for this sample lists about 18,000 distinct CDR3 sequences; over 40% of them were counted only once. The ten biggest clones cover around 20% of the sample. The treatment or condition label, as the study defines it: approximately nine-day PBMC culture with coronavirus spike peptide pools or control peptides (ViraFEST assay).

The sequences come from CD4+ T cells from blood, cultured in vitro, collected before SARS-CoV-2 vaccination. These receptors all come from a human donor who received a COVID-19 vaccine.

CDR3 nucleotide sequence: TGTGCCTGGAGTTGGAAAGGGGGTGAAAAACTGTTTTTT. It is translated as CAWSWKGGEKLFF. The chain has TRBV30 and TRBJ1-4, with a weak D call TRBD1 (6 bases). CDR3 length: 13 residues. Trimming shortened V by 2 bases and J by 7 bases, and 11 bases separated the two germline ends. Looked up from germline, CDR1 is GTSNPN and CDR2 is SVGIG (reference sequence).

Only a few counts were recorded for this clonotype. The V and J genes are TRBV6-1 and TRBJ1-2, with 7 nucleotides matching TRBD1. The V segment lost 1 base and the J segment 8 bases; nucleotides outside the gene matches: 4. In germline, CDR1 is MNHNS, CDR2 SASEGT. This CDR3 is built from 13 residues. CDR3 in amino acids: CASSEGQGRGYTF. CDR3 nucleotides: TGTGCCAGCAGTGAAGGACAGGGAAGGGGCTACACCTTC.